The 28 T cell receptor beta chains below were found in one sample sequenced in a study of OX40 agonist ivuxolimab in advanced cancers. This table comes from immunoSEQ multiplex PCR, and its TCRdb copy is limited to in-frame clones, with some not included. Of 52,000 or so clones listed, around nine tenths are singletons. The sample in question was CD4+ or CD8+ T cells sorted from blood, obtained in a trial of the OX40 agonist ivuxolimab. These receptor sequences come from an adult with an advanced solid tumor such as melanoma, head and neck, liver or kidney cancer.

For the CDR3, the DNA is TGTGCCAGCAGTGTCGGGACGAGGAATTCACCCCTCCACTTT. The encoded protein is CASSVGTRNSPLHF. The genes are TRBV6-4 and TRBJ1-6, with a tentative D call TRBD1 (5 bases). The CDR3 contains 14 residues. From germline, CDR1 is MRHNA and CDR2 SNTAGT. V lost 4 bases to trimming and J lost 7 bases, with 11 bases between them.

The rearrangement uses TRBV5-1 and TRBJ1-2, with 10 bases lining up with TRBD1. J lost 7 bases, V lost 4 bases, and 7 bases had no gene match. CDR3 length: 14 amino acids. Germline V gene lookup returns CDR1 SGHRS and CDR2 YFSETQ. DNA for the CDR3: TGCGCCAGCAGCCTGACAGGGGGCGCCTTTGGCTACACCTTC. Amino acids: CASSLTGGAFGYTF.

V usage is TRBV30 and J usage is TRBJ1-4; the D is unclear. V gave up 2 bases and J gave up 2 bases, with 6 bases separating them. Germline V gene sequence: CDR1 GTSNPN, CDR2 SVGIG (reference sequence). CDR3 length: 13 amino acids. CDR3 nucleotide sequence: TGTGCCTGGAGTCCCGGGACTAATGAAAAACTGTTTTTT. As protein: CAWSPGTNEKLFF.

The chain couples TRBV7-3 to TRBJ2-7, with 8 bases that match TRBD1. CDR1 and CDR2 from the germline V gene are SGHTA and FQGTGA. V lost 5 bases and J lost 4; bases outside the gene matches: 7. The length of the CDR3 is 14 residues. The CDR3 sequence is CASSPGQGKYEQYF. The CDR3 DNA reads as TGTGCCAGCAGCCCCGGACAGGGTAAATACGAGCAGTACTTC.

This clone was detected once. The J gene is TRBJ1-5, the V gene TRBV6-5; D is perhaps TRBD1 (6 bases). With 6 bases removed from V and 7 bases from J, the gap between germline ends came to 16 bases. Germline CDR1 MNHEY, CDR2 SVGAGI. The CDR3 is 14 residues long. The CDR3: CASRRRGAGQPQHF. CDR3 bases: TGTGCCAGCAGGAGGAGGGGGGCGGGACAGCCCCAGCATTTT.

The chain couples TRBV10-2 to TRBJ1-5, with D unresolved. Germline V gene data show CDR1 as WSHSY and CDR2 as SAAADI. This CDR3 is 15 amino acids long. The ends were cut back, 8 bases at V and 3 bases at J, with 17 bases in the middle. CDR3 coding DNA: TGCGCCAGCTCAAGTCGTCCGGGCGACAATCAGCCCCAGCATTTT. Its translation is CASSSRPGDNQPQHF.

J is TRBJ1-1 and V is TRBV2, with D possibly TRBD1 on 5 matching bases. The CDR3 length is 13 residues. Germline CDR1 reads SNHLY; CDR2 reads FYNNEI. Trimming removed 6 bases from V and 1 base from J, with 9 bases in between. In DNA, the CDR3 is TGTGCCAGCAGGCCGACAGCGAACACTGAAGCTTTCTTT. It codes for CASRPTANTEAFF.

The V and J genes are TRBV4-1 and TRBJ1-3, with D unresolved. Germline CDR1 and CDR2: MGHRA and YSYEKL. This CDR3 has 13 amino acids. Trimming took off 6 bases at V and 0 bases at J, with 6 bases between the two ends. This CDR3 is CASRPISGNTIYF. In DNA form, the CDR3 reads TGCGCCAGCAGGCCCATCTCTGGAAACACCATATATTTT.

This clone was recorded once. The gene calls are TRBV5-1 and TRBJ2-7, with D tentatively TRBD2 (5 bases). This CDR3 is 14 amino acids long. CDR1 and CDR2 from the germline V gene are SGHRS and YFSETQ. V gave up 4 bases and J gave up 6 bases, with 17 bases separating them. This CDR3 reads CASSPGWQVGEQYF. The DNA for the CDR3 is TGCGCCAGCAGCCCGGGGTGGCAGGTGGGCGAGCAGTACTTC.

The CDR3 sequence: CASVEGVTGELFF. Here the CDR3 DNA reads TGTGCCAGCGTGGAGGGGGTCACCGGGGAGCTGTTTTTT. The chain joins TRBV28 to TRBJ2-2; possibly TRBD1 or TRBD2 for D (6 bases each). V lost 8 bases to trimming and J lost 4 bases, with 11 bases between them. Germline CDR1 and CDR2: MDHEN and SYDVKM. The CDR3 extends over 13 amino acids.

This clone appeared once. This chain joins TRBV7-2 and TRBJ2-4, with a weak D call TRBD2 (5 bases). Germline V CDR1 and CDR2: SGHTA, FQGNSA. This CDR3 has 16 residues. The germline V and J ends were trimmed by 5 bases and 3 bases, with 17 bases remaining between them. CDR3 sequence reads: CASSPGFLRGKNIQYF. In DNA form, the CDR3 reads TGTGCCAGCAGCCCGGGGTTTTTAAGAGGCAAAAACATTCAGTACTTC.

V is TRBV7-2 and J is TRBJ2-1, with D possibly TRBD1 on 5 matching bases. The CDR3 sequence is 12 residues long. Trimming left V 2 bases short and J 7 bases short, with 6 bases between. Per the germline V gene, CDR1 is SGHTA and CDR2 is FQGNSA. The CDR3 here is CASSLQGNEQFF. The DNA of the CDR3 is TGTGCCAGCAGCTTACAGGGTAATGAGCAGTTCTTC. The full variable domain, completed using reference TRBV7-2 and TRBJ2-1, is GAGVSQSPSNKVTEKGKDVELRCDPISGHTALYWYRQSLGQGLEFLIYFQGNSAPDKSGLPSDRFSAERTGGSVSTLTIQRTQQEDSAVYLCASSLQGNEQFFGPGTRLTVL.

The rearrangement joins TRBV5-4 to TRBJ2-5, with TRBD1 as a possible D gene (6 bases). CDR1 and CDR2 from the germline V gene are SGHNT and YYREEE (reference sequence). V lost 2 bases to trimming and J lost 4 bases, with 18 bases between them. The CDR3 runs to 16 residues. CDR3 sequence (DNA): TGTGCCAGCAGCTTACCGGCCGGGACACGGTCAGAGACCCAGTACTTC. Residues: CASSLPAGTRSETQYF.

The V call is TRBV13, the J call TRBJ2-7, with 13 nucleotides matching TRBD2. The CDR3 is 16 amino acids. Trimming removed 4 bases from V and 3 bases from J; junction bases left unmatched: 6. The germline V gene has CDR1 PRHDT and CDR2 FYEKMQ (reference sequence). The CDR3 spells CASSSRTSGRNYEQYF. Here the CDR3 DNA reads TGTGCCAGCAGCTCTCGGACTAGCGGGAGAAACTACGAGCAGTACTTC.

The chain carries TRBV29-1 and TRBJ2-3, with 7 bases aligning to TRBD2. Trimming took 7 bases from V and 3 from J; bases not matched to a gene: 13. The CDR3 sequence is 15 residues long. The V gene's germline CDR1 is SQVTM and CDR2 ANQGSEA. The CDR3 nucleotides are TGCAGCGCCACCGGCCAGGGCGGGGGAACAGATACGCAGTATTTT. Translated: CSATGQGGGTDTQYF.

The chain is built from TRBV18 and TRBJ2-7; a weak D match, TRBD1 (6 bases). CDR1 is KGHSH and CDR2 is LQKENI in the germline V gene. The V and J ends lost 2 bases and 2 bases respectively, with 13 bases between them. There are 15 residues in the CDR3. This CDR3 reads CASSPIQGQTYEQYF. CDR3 coding DNA: TGTGCCAGCTCACCAATCCAAGGACAGACCTACGAGCAGTACTTC.

The rearrangement uses TRBV28 and TRBJ1-5, with TRBD1 identical over 7 bases. Germline CDR1 reads MDHEN; CDR2 reads SYDVKM. The CDR3 contains 16 residues. Trimming cost V 3 bases and J 5 bases; bases outside gene matches: 10. The CDR3 is CASSFSRRGGYQPQHF. The CDR3 nucleotides are TGTGCCAGCAGTTTCTCTCGTCGAGGGGGCTATCAGCCCCAGCATTTT.

Notes on this clone: At the DNA level, this CDR3 is encoded by other sequences in the same sample as well. The CDR3, as DNA: TGCGCCAGCAGCTTGGGTGCTGGCACAGATACGCAGTATTTT. Encoded protein: CASSLGAGTDTQYF. The chain combines TRBV5-1 with TRBJ2-3, with D uncertain. Germline lookup yields CDR1 SGHRS and CDR2 YFSETQ. The CDR3 has 14 amino acids. V gave up 0 bases and J gave up 1 base, with 6 bases separating them.

To note about this clone: This sample includes further DNA sequences coding for the same CDR3. V gene TRBV5-4 combines with J gene TRBJ2-5; a possible D gene is TRBD2 (5 bases). CDR1 is SGHNT, CDR2 YYREEE, per germline (reference sequence). The CDR3 has 14 amino acids. Trimming pared 4 bases from V and 2 bases from J, leaving 12 bases between. CDR3 sequence reads: CASSLGSRQETQYF. CDR3 coding DNA: TGTGCCAGCAGCCTAGGGAGCCGGCAAGAGACCCAGTACTTC.

The chain has TRBV28 and TRBJ1-2; no clear D. Germline V gives CDR1 MDHEN, CDR2 SYDVKM. V was shortened by 4 bases and J by 2 bases, with 14 bases between the two germline ends. The CDR3 sequence is 15 residues long. This CDR3 reads CASSSPGNLNYGYTF. The CDR3 region has the DNA TGTGCCAGCAGTTCTCCGGGCAATTTAAACTATGGCTACACCTTC.

V gene TRBV19 combines with J gene TRBJ2-1, with 8 bases identical to TRBD2. Germline V gene lookup returns CDR1 LNHDA and CDR2 SQIVND (reference sequence). The CDR3 spans 15 residues. Unmatched junction bases numbered 4, after V lost 3 bases and J lost 3 bases. The DNA for the CDR3 is TGTGCCAGTAGTATGGGTAGCGGGAACTACAATGAGCAGTTCTTC. Protein sequence: CASSMGSGNYNEQFF.

The V gene is TRBV5-8, the J gene TRBJ1-2, with D possibly matching TRBD1 (6 bases). V lost 3 bases and J 4 bases, leaving 19 bases between the germline ends. The CDR3 is 16 amino acids. The germline gives CDR1 SGHTS, CDR2 YDEGEE. CDR3 loop: CASSWGTGGVAYGYTF. The DNA for the CDR3 is TGTGCCAGCAGCTGGGGGACGGGGGGCGTCGCCTATGGCTACACCTTC.

In this sample, this clone turned up a few times. The chain couples TRBV5-1 to TRBJ1-2; 9 positions agree with TRBD1. V shed 3 bases and J 4 bases; nucleotides not matched to a gene: 7. The germline gives CDR1 SGHRS, CDR2 YFSETQ. The CDR3 covers 15 residues. For the CDR3, the DNA is TGCGCCAGCAGCTCCCAGACAGGGGGGAGCTATGGCTACACCTTC. Its translation: CASSSQTGGSYGYTF. The complete variable domain, with remaining parts taken from reference TRBV5-1 and TRBJ1-2, reads KAGVTQTPRYLIKTRGQQVTLSCSPISGHRSVSWYQQTPGQGLQFLFEYFSETQRNKGNFPGRFSGRQFSNSRSEMNVSTLELGDSALYLCASSSQTGGSYGYTFGSGTRLTVV.

The chain recombines TRBV21-1 with TRBJ2-4; no check of the table's D call, TRBD1, against the DNA was made. TRBV21-1 is a documented pseudogene. The CDR3 spans 17 residues. This chain's CDR3 is CASAQSGGPSAKNIQYF. The CDR3 DNA follows: TGTGCCAGCGCTCAATCAGGGGGGCCGTCGGCCAAAAACATTCAGTACTTC.

The chain links TRBV5-6 to TRBJ2-4, with 11 bases identical to TRBD2. The CDR3 has 18 residues. Germline trimming cut 2 bases from V and 1 base from J; bases unmatched to any gene: 8. Germline CDR1 reads SGHDT; CDR2 reads YYEEEE. This CDR3 reads CASSFQLSGRGAKNIQYF. In DNA form, the CDR3 reads TGTGCCAGCAGCTTTCAACTTAGCGGGAGGGGGGCCAAAAACATTCAGTACTTC.

The V and J genes are TRBV6-1 and TRBJ2-2; D unresolved. The CDR3 spans 15 residues. V lost 10 bases, J lost 0 bases, and 15 bases lay in between. Germline CDR1 is MNHNS and CDR2 is SASEGT. Here the CDR3 DNA reads TGTGCCATTCCGTCGCTGAACGCGAACACCGGGGAGCTGTTTTTT. Translating it yields CAIPSLNANTGELFF.

The rearrangement links TRBV6-1 to TRBJ1-5; 7 positions agree with TRBD1. Germline CDR1 is MNHNS and CDR2 is SASEGT. This CDR3 spans 15 amino acids. V trimming: 8 bases; J trimming: 0 bases; junction bases outside the gene matches: 7. This CDR3 reads CASGGKGASNQPQHF. The CDR3 DNA follows: TGTGCCAGCGGGGGCAAGGGGGCTAGCAATCAGCCCCAGCATTTT.

The CDR3 protein is CASSLGPWTTVGEQYF. The DNA for the CDR3 is TGTGCCAGCAGCTTAGGTCCATGGACCACAGTGGGAGAGCAGTACTTC. This chain uses TRBV7-8 with TRBJ2-5, with D possibly matching TRBD2 (5 bases). Germline V gene lookup returns CDR1 SGHVS and CDR2 FQNEAQ. Trimming cost V 1 base and J 11 bases, with 23 bases left between them. The CDR3 length is 16 residues. The full variable domain, rest sourced from reference TRBV7-8 and TRBJ2-5, is GAGVSQSPRYKVAKRGQDVALRCDPISGHVSLFWYQQALGQGPEFLTYFQNEAQLDKSGLPSDRFFAERPEGSVSTLKIQRTQQEDSAVYLCASSLGPWTTVGEQYFGPGTRLLVL.